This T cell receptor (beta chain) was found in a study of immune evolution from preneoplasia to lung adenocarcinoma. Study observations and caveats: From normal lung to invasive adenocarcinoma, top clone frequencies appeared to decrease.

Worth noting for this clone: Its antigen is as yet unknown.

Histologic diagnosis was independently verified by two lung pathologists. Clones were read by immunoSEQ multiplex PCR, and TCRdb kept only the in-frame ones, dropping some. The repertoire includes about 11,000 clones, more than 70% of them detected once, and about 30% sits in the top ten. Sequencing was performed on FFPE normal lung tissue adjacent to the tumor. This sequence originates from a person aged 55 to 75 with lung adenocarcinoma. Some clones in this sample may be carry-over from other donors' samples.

The CDR3 is CASGLPVQRERDEQFF. CDR3 DNA sequence: TGTGCCAGCGGCCTCCCGGTGCAGCGGGAGAGGGATGAGCAGTTCTTC. The chain has TRBV27 and TRBJ2-1; 8 nucleotides match TRBD2. Germline V gene sequence: CDR1 MNHEY, CDR2 SMNVEV (reference sequence). J was trimmed by 8 bases and V by 8 bases; bases with no gene match: 17. The CDR3 extends over 16 amino acids.